Below, 28 T cell receptor beta chains from the same sample are listed, as sequenced in a study of blood T cell repertoires in COVID-19. Some clones are missing from TCRdb's copy, which holds only in-frame ones; the method was immunoSEQ multiplex PCR. The table has under 300,000 clones, approximately 85% seen once. Sequencing was performed on peripheral blood. The source of these receptors is a woman aged 25-40 years with acute or convalescent COVID-19.

The J gene is TRBJ2-5, the V gene TRBV10-2; D not resolved. V was shortened by 5 bases and J by 0 bases, with 4 bases between the two germline ends. CDR3 size: 12 residues. Germline CDR1 and CDR2: WSHSY and SAAADI. The CDR3 sequence is CASSPYQETQYF. As DNA, the CDR3 is TGCGCCAGCAGTCCGTACCAAGAGACCCAGTACTTC.

The rearrangement uses TRBV7-3 and TRBJ2-6, with 11 bases that match TRBD1. J lost 2 bases, V lost 5 bases, and 8 bases had no gene match. Germline CDR1 is SGHTA and CDR2 is FQGTGA. The CDR3 sequence is 18 residues long. The CDR3 is CASSPRTGGAPGANVLTF. The CDR3 nucleotides read TGTGCCAGCAGCCCGCGGACAGGGGGCGCGCCTGGGGCCAACGTCCTGACTTTC.

The chain couples TRBV9 to TRBJ1-5; tentatively, D is TRBD1 (5 bases). Trimming removed 0 bases at V and 5 bases at J, with 9 bases between. CDR1 SGDLS and CDR2 YYNGEE come from the germline V gene. The CDR3 consists of 14 residues. CDR3 amino acids: CASSVDGGDQPQHF. In DNA, the CDR3 is TGTGCCAGCAGCGTAGATGGGGGGGATCAGCCCCAGCATTTT.

The V and J genes are TRBV7-7 and TRBJ2-2; 14 bases are shared with TRBD2. CDR1 and CDR2 from the germline V gene are SSHAT and FNYEAQ (reference sequence). The CDR3 has 19 amino acids. V was pared by 1 base and J by 4 bases, with 8 bases of the junction left unmatched. Here the CDR3 reads CASSLGGTSGSRGTGELFF. CDR3 DNA sequence: TGTGCCAGCAGCTTAGGTGGGACTAGCGGGAGTCGGGGCACCGGGGAGCTGTTTTTT.

V is TRBV24-1 and J is TRBJ2-3; 7 positions agree with TRBD2. The CDR3 spans 15 residues. Trimming cost V 6 bases and J 0 bases; bases outside gene matches: 5. Per germline, CDR1 KGHDR and CDR2 SFDVKD. The chain's CDR3 is CATSPGEGSTDTQYF. The CDR3 DNA reads TGTGCCACCAGTCCGGGGGAGGGAAGCACAGATACGCAGTATTTT.

This chain joins TRBV9 and TRBJ2-7, with TRBD1 identical over 8 bases. CDR3 length: 14 amino acids. The germline gives CDR1 SGDLS, CDR2 YYNGEE. J gave up 2 bases and V 2 bases, and 3 bases lay outside the gene matches. CDR3: CASSVGTGPYEQYF. The DNA of the CDR3 is TGTGCCAGCAGCGTCGGGACAGGTCCCTACGAGCAGTACTTC.

V is TRBV7-9 and J is TRBJ2-6; TRBD2 aligns across 8 bases. Germline V gene sequence: CDR1 SEHNR, CDR2 FQNEAQ (reference sequence). V dropped 1 base and J dropped 1; count of bases not matched to a gene: 9. This CDR3 is built from 19 residues. CDR3 sequence reads: CASSLGRGGPTSGANVLTF. CDR3 bases: TGTGCCAGCAGCTTAGGACGGGGGGGGCCCACTTCTGGGGCCAACGTCCTGACTTTC.

This clone turned up a few times. This chain uses TRBV18 with TRBJ2-3; no clear D gene. The CDR3 has 13 residues. From germline, CDR1 is KGHSH and CDR2 LQKENI. The V end was cut by 2 bases, the J end by 4 bases, with 7 bases between. The CDR3 region has the DNA TGTGCCAGCTCACCAAGGAGATCAGATACGCAGTATTTT. Translated, it gives CASSPRRSDTQYF.

The chain carries TRBV27 and TRBJ2-7; D call uncertain. The CDR3 spans 12 residues. Germline lookup yields CDR1 MNHEY and CDR2 SMNVEV (reference sequence). V was pared by 6 bases and J by 1 base, with 7 bases between. CDR3 DNA: TGTGCCAGCAGAGACTGGTCCTACGAGCAGTACTTC. It translates to CASRDWSYEQYF.

V and J are TRBV7-2 and TRBJ2-2, with TRBD1 as a possible D gene (6 bases). Germline V gene sequence: CDR1 SGHTA, CDR2 FQGNSA. V lost 3 bases to trimming and J lost 2 bases, with 13 bases between them. The CDR3 sequence is 16 residues long. CDR3 protein: CASSFRGGTNTGELFF. The CDR3 DNA reads as TGTGCCAGCAGCTTTCGAGGGGGTACTAACACCGGGGAGCTGTTTTTT.

The chain employs TRBV7-3 and TRBJ2-7; 12 positions agree with TRBD1. CDR1 and CDR2 from the germline V gene are SGHTA and FQGTGA. The CDR3 contains 16 residues. The junction had 6 bases not matched to a gene; V was cut back by 2 bases and J by 4 bases. CDR3 nucleotides: TGTGCCAGCAGCTTAGTTGGGACAGGGGGCCTTTACGAGCAGTACTTC. The encoded protein is CASSLVGTGGLYEQYF.

The chain has TRBV7-8 and TRBJ2-4, with TRBD1 identical over 9 bases. CDR1 and CDR2 (germline): SGHVS, FQNEAQ. Trimming took 5 bases from V and 7 from J; bases not matched to a gene: 6. This CDR3 is built from 14 residues. CDR3 residues: CASSLLQGANIQYF. In DNA, the CDR3 is TGTGCCAGCAGCCTACTACAGGGGGCCAACATTCAGTACTTC. Variable domain in full (rest from reference TRBV7-8 and TRBJ2-4): GAGVSQSPRYKVAKRGQDVALRCDPISGHVSLFWYQQALGQGPEFLTYFQNEAQLDKSGLPSDRFFAERPEGSVSTLKIQRTQQEDSAVYLCASSLLQGANIQYFGAGTRLSVL.

The J gene is TRBJ1-1, the V gene TRBV15; D may be TRBD1 (5 bases). CDR1 and CDR2 from the germline V gene are LNHNV and YYDKDF (reference sequence). This CDR3 is built from 14 residues. V dropped 7 bases and J dropped 0 bases, with 12 bases sitting between them. The CDR3 nucleotides read TGTGCCACCAACCTCGCGGGGCTGAACACTGAAGCTTTCTTT. Its translation: CATNLAGLNTEAFF.

This clone was seen once. The rearrangement uses TRBV6-5 and TRBJ1-2; 7 bases are a match to TRBD1. V lost 6 bases and J lost 4; bases outside the gene matches: 8. From germline, CDR1 is MNHEY and CDR2 SVGAGI. This CDR3 has 14 amino acids. CDR3 DNA sequence: TGTGCCAGCAGACAGGGGCCGTGGGGCTATGGCTACACCTTC. Its translation: CASRQGPWGYGYTF.

This clone was picked up one time. DNA for the CDR3: TGTGCCAGCAGTTACAACAGGGGTTTCCTCAACTATGGCTACACCTTC. Its protein is CASSYNRGFLNYGYTF. The chain is built from TRBV2 and TRBJ1-2, with 7 bases that match TRBD1. CDR1 SNHLY and CDR2 FYNNEI come from the germline V gene. The CDR3 spans 16 residues. V trimming: 5 bases; J trimming: 2 bases; junction bases outside the gene matches: 11.

This chain uses TRBV9 with TRBJ1-1, with D perhaps TRBD1 (6 bases). CDR1 is SGDLS, CDR2 YYNGEE, per germline. V shed 2 bases and J shed 1 base, with 12 bases lying between them. The CDR3 sequence is 15 residues long. The CDR3 nucleotides read TGTGCCAGCAGCGTTTTAGGACAGCCGAACACTGAAGCTTTCTTT. Protein: CASSVLGQPNTEAFF.

V is TRBV7-9 and J is TRBJ1-1, with D possibly being TRBD1 (6 bases). Germline V gives CDR1 SEHNR, CDR2 FQNEAQ (reference sequence). CDR3 length equals 14 residues. V was clipped by 11 bases and J by 0 bases, with 16 bases between them. As DNA, the CDR3 is TGTGCCCTCTCGGCAGGGGCCTTGAACACTGAAGCTTTCTTT. Amino acids: CALSAGALNTEAFF.

V usage is TRBV5-4 and J usage is TRBJ1-4; 7 nucleotides align to TRBD1. This CDR3 region has 14 residues. V shed 3 bases, J shed 1 base, and the junction held 0 bases outside the gene matches. The germline V gene has CDR1 SGHNT and CDR2 YYREEE (reference sequence). For the CDR3, the DNA is TGTGCCAGCAGCTCAGGGGGAACTAATGAAAAACTGTTTTTT. It is translated as CASSSGGTNEKLFF. Combining the CDR3 with reference TRBV5-4 and TRBJ1-4 gives the whole variable domain ETGVTQSPTHLIKTRGQQVTLRCSSQSGHNTVSWYQQALGQGPQFIFQYYREEENGRGNFPPRFSGLQFPNYSSELNVNALELDDSALYLCASSSGGTNEKLFFGSGTQLSVL.

This chain joins TRBV29-1 and TRBJ2-7, with D perhaps TRBD2 (6 bases). Germline CDR1 SQVTM, CDR2 ANQGSEA. This CDR3 comprises 12 residues. Trimming cost V 7 bases and J 3 bases, with 13 bases left between them. The DNA of the CDR3 is TGCAGCGCCCTTGCGCGGGGCTACGAGCAGTACTTC. Protein: CSALARGYEQYF.

In DNA, the CDR3 is TGTGCTAGTGGTTTGTTCCCGGGAGGGGGCAATGAGCAGTTCTTC. Translating it yields CASGLFPGGGNEQFF. V is TRBV12-5 and J is TRBJ2-1; TRBD2 matches 8 bases. J gave up 6 bases and V 2 bases, and 6 bases lay outside the gene matches. The CDR3 is 15 residues long. CDR1 and CDR2 from the germline V gene are LGHNT and FRNRAP.

J is TRBJ1-1 and V is TRBV9; D is possibly TRBD1 (5 bases). The CDR3 is 15 residues long. Germline CDR1 reads SGDLS; CDR2 reads YYNGEE. V was pared by 4 bases and J by 1 base, with 14 bases between. The CDR3 DNA reads as TGTGCCAGCAGCCTACTGGGGGGAAGGAACACTGAAGCTTTCTTT. Its protein product is CASSLLGGRNTEAFF. Looking up the rest from reference TRBV9 and TRBJ1-1 gives the full variable domain: DSGVTQTPKHLITATGQRVTLRCSPRSGDLSVYWYQQSLDQGLQFLIQYYNGEERAKGNILERFSAQQFPDLHSELNLSSLELGDSALYFCASSLLGGRNTEAFFGQGTRLTVV.

This clone was observed many times. This chain connects TRBV15 to TRBJ2-7; TRBD1 matches 7 bases. The CDR3 loop spans 13 amino acids. The germline gives CDR1 LNHNV, CDR2 YYDKDF (reference sequence). Trimming took 6 bases from V and 3 from J; bases not matched to a gene: 5. DNA of the CDR3: TGTGCCACCAGATCGACAGGGTTCTACGAGCAGTACTTC. This translates into CATRSTGFYEQYF.

The DNA of the CDR3 is TGCAGCGTTGAAGTGGGGCGTAACTACGAGCAGTACTTC. It is translated as CSVEVGRNYEQYF. V is TRBV29-1 and J is TRBJ2-7; weak D call: TRBD1 (5 bases). This CDR3 has 13 residues. In germline, CDR1 is SQVTM, CDR2 ANQGSEA. V was cut by 1 base and J by 3 bases, with 10 bases left in between.

The rearrangement joins TRBV4-1 to TRBJ2-1; 8 bases agree with TRBD1. Germline lookup yields CDR1 MGHRA and CDR2 YSYEKL. The CDR3 runs to 20 residues. V shed 0 bases and J 1 base; nucleotides not matched to a gene: 14. CDR3 coding DNA: TGCGCCAGCAGCCAAGATCCCTCCGAGAGTTACAGGGGGTCCTACAATGAGCAGTTCTTC. Translating it yields CASSQDPSESYRGSYNEQFF.

In DNA form, the CDR3 reads TGTGCCAGCAGCTCCAAGGTGGGGGGGTTTTTGTTTTTT. Translation gives CASSSKVGGFLFF. The V gene is TRBV7-6, the J gene TRBJ1-4; D perhaps matches TRBD1 (5 bases). Germline values: CDR1 SGHVS, CDR2 FNYEAQ. Trimming pared 4 bases from V and 15 bases from J, leaving 18 bases between. The CDR3 contains 13 residues.

The sample holds one count of this clone. The chain combines TRBV29-1 with TRBJ2-7, with a possible D match to TRBD1 (6 bases). The germline V and J ends were trimmed by 7 bases and 1 base, with 17 bases remaining between them. The CDR3 length is 14 residues. Germline CDR1 reads SQVTM; CDR2 reads ANQGSEA. CDR3 region: CSALGETGSYEQYF. The CDR3 region has the DNA TGCAGCGCCCTAGGCGAGACAGGTTCCTACGAGCAGTACTTC.

The chain uses TRBV6-2 or TRBV6-3 and TRBJ1-2; no definite D call. Per the germline V gene, CDR1 is MNHEY and CDR2 is SVGEGT. The CDR3 length is 14 residues. Between the trimmed V and J ends, which lost 2 bases and 2 bases, there was a span of 9 bases. The CDR3 DNA reads TGTGCCAGCAGTTACCTGACATCAAACTATGGCTACACCTTC. The encoded protein is CASSYLTSNYGYTF.

This chain joins TRBV19 and TRBJ2-3, with 16 bases identical to TRBD2. Looked up from germline, CDR1 is LNHDA and CDR2 is SQIVND (reference sequence). The CDR3 is 17 amino acids. With 2 bases clipped from V and 4 bases from J, the junction kept 3 bases outside the gene matches. CDR3: CASSIYGTSGGADTQYF. The CDR3 DNA follows: TGTGCCAGTAGTATATATGGGACTAGCGGGGGGGCAGATACGCAGTATTTT.